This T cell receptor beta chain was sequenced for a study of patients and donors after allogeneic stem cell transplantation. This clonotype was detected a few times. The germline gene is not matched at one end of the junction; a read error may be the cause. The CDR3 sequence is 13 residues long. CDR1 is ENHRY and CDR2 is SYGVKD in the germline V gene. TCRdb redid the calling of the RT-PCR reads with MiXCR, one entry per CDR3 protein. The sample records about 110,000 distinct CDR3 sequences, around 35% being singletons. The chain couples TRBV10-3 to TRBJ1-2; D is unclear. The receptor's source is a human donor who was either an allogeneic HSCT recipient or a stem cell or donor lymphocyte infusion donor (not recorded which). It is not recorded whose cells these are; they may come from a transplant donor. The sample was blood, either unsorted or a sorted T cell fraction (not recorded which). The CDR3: CAVSRVRDYGYTF. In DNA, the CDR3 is TGTGCCGTCAGTAGGGTCCGTGACTATGGCTACACCTTC.